This entry is about one TCR beta chain. TCRdb processed the PCR reads anew with MiXCR; each CDR3 protein has one entry. The table includes nearly 11,000 distinct CDR3 sequences, around 59% detected once. This entry comes from a study of CD4 and CD8 cells across lung adenocarcinoma regions. The CDR3 is 13 amino acids. V lost 5 bases to trimming and J lost 0 bases, with 5 bases between them. The germline gives CDR1 SGHTA, CDR2 FQGTGA. The sequence derives from a male donor with lung adenocarcinoma. The CD4 and CD8 labels of this study may be unreliable. The sample was CD8+ T cells from the margin of a lung tumor. V and J are TRBV7-3 and TRBJ2-1, with D unresolved. This CDR3 reads CASSPSSYNEQFF. DNA for the CDR3: TGTGCCAGCAGCCCCAGCTCCTACAATGAGCAGTTCTTC. The complete variable domain, with remaining parts taken from reference TRBV7-3 and TRBJ2-1, reads GAGVSQTPSNKVTEKGKYVELRCDPISGHTALYWYRQSLGQGPEFLIYFQGTGAADDSGLPNDRFFAVRPEGSVSTLKIQRTERGDSAVYLCASSPSSYNEQFFGPGTRLTVL.